This entry lists 18 T cell receptor beta chains sequenced from one sample in a study of T cells in Graves' hyperthyroidism and ophthalmopathy. TCR beta CDR3 regions were amplified from RNA transcripts. The HTBI primer set was used in a first-round RT-PCR of the TCR CDR3. MiXCR, applied by TCRdb to the multiplex PCR reads, yields one record per CDR3 protein. This sample yields about 330,000 distinct CDR3 sequences, of which 12% to 15% are seen a single time; approximately 35% belongs to the top ten. Sample: blood. These receptors were obtained from a woman between 40 and 55 years old with Graves' ophthalmopathy.

This clonotype was seen a handful of times. The chain employs TRBV27 and TRBJ1-4; tentative D call: TRBD1 (6 bases). V was cut by 6 bases and J by 7 bases, with 18 bases left in between. The V gene's germline CDR1 is MNHEY and CDR2 SMNVEV (reference sequence). This CDR3 has 15 residues. CDR3 in DNA: TGTGCCAGCAGGACATTGTTACAGGGTCCTGAAAAACTGTTTTTT. It yields the protein CASRTLLQGPEKLFF.

This clonotype was seen repeatedly, ten times or more. The chain uses TRBV12-3 or TRBV12-4 and TRBJ1-1; 7 nucleotides agree with TRBD1. The J segment lost 8 bases and the V segment lost 5 bases, leaving 5 bases of the junction unmatched. This CDR3 contains 12 residues. DNA of the CDR3: TGTGCCAGCAGTGGGGGGGACAGAGAAGCTTTCTTT. Protein sequence: CASSGGDREAFF.

This clonotype has at least ten counts. The chain recombines TRBV20-1 with TRBJ2-7, with TRBD2 matching over 7 bases. From germline, CDR1 is DFQATT and CDR2 SNEGSKA (reference sequence). The CDR3 length is 13 residues. The trim removed 3 bases at V and 3 bases at J, leaving 5 bases unmatched. Written as DNA, the CDR3 is TGCAGTGCTAGGGGACCGGGGGGCTACGAGCAGTACTTC. It codes for CSARGPGGYEQYF.

In this sample, this clonotype turned up a few times. Germline is not matched at one junction end, which may reflect a read error. This chain joins TRBV2 and TRBJ1-3; weak D call: TRBD1 (6 bases). Per germline, CDR1 SNHLY and CDR2 FYNNEI. The CDR3 has 13 residues. CDR3 protein: CTSSSGQTNTIYF. For the CDR3, the DNA is TGTACCAGCAGCTCCGGACAGACAAACACCATATATTTT.

This chain uses TRBV7-9 with TRBJ2-4, with a tentative D call TRBD1 (5 bases). V was pared by 5 bases and J by 0 bases, with 17 bases between. From germline, CDR1 is SEHNR and CDR2 FQNEAQ (reference sequence). The CDR3 is 17 residues long. The CDR3 loop reads CASSDTWGLQAKNIQYF. DNA for the CDR3: TGTGCCAGCAGCGACACCTGGGGCCTACAAGCCAAAAACATTCAGTACTTC. The whole variable domain, remainder taken from reference TRBV7-9 and TRBJ2-4, is DTGVSQNPRHKITKRGQNVTFRCDPISEHNRLYWYRQTLGQGPEFLTYFQNEAQLEKSRLLSDRFSAERPKGSFSTLEIQRTEQGDSAMYLCASSDTWGLQAKNIQYFGAGTRLSVL.

This clonotype was counted ten times or more. The chain has TRBV12-3 or TRBV12-4 and TRBJ2-1; a weak D match, TRBD2 (7 bases). V was cut by 6 bases and J by 5 bases, with 23 bases left in between. This CDR3 contains 17 residues. This CDR3 reads CASSTTKLGGHNNEQFF. CDR3 nucleotides: TGTGCCAGCAGCACAACGAAGTTGGGGGGGCATAACAATGAGCAGTTCTTC.

This clonotype was recorded many times. The rearrangement joins TRBV6-5 to TRBJ2-7; D call uncertain. Germline lookup yields CDR1 MNHEY and CDR2 SVGAGI. This CDR3 is 11 amino acids long. Trimming shortened V by 1 base and J by 7 bases, and 5 bases separated the two germline ends. The CDR3 loop reads CASSYLGEQYF. In DNA, the CDR3 is TGTGCCAGCAGTTACTTGGGTGAGCAGTACTTC.

The rearrangement uses TRBV18 and TRBJ2-7; 10 bases match TRBD2. The V and J ends lost 2 bases and 5 bases, in that order; junction bases with no gene match: 6. The CDR3 loop spans 15 amino acids. Germline-derived CDR1 and CDR2 are KGHSH and LQKENI. The CDR3 loop is CASSPKASGSHEQYF. The CDR3 DNA is TGTGCCAGCTCACCAAAGGCTAGCGGGAGCCACGAGCAGTACTTC. Using reference TRBV18 and TRBJ2-7 for the parts outside the CDR3, the full variable domain is NAGVMQNPRHLVRRRGQEARLRCSPMKGHSHVYWYRQLPEEGLKFMVYLQKENIIDESGMPKERFSAEFPKEGPSILRIQQVVRGDSAAYFCASSPKASGSHEQYFGPGTRLTVT.

This rearrangement joins TRBV18 to TRBJ2-1; no clear D. V lost 6 bases and J 5 bases, leaving 17 bases between the germline ends. CDR3 size: 15 residues. Per germline, CDR1 KGHSH and CDR2 LQKENI. The CDR3 is CASSPSGALHNEQFF. CDR3 in DNA: TGTGCCAGCTCTCCCAGTGGAGCTTTGCACAATGAGCAGTTCTTC.

Only a few counts were recorded for this clonotype. V and J are TRBV19 and TRBJ1-5; D gene uncertain. Trimming took off 5 bases at V and 5 bases at J, with 16 bases between the two ends. The CDR3 covers 15 residues. Germline values: CDR1 LNHDA, CDR2 SQIVND (reference sequence). The CDR3: CASSSYPVTHQPQHF. The CDR3 coding sequence is TGTGCCAGTAGTTCTTACCCCGTGACGCATCAGCCCCAGCATTTT.

This clonotype was seen only a few times. The chain employs TRBV3-1 and TRBJ1-6; no clear D. Trimming took off 2 bases at V and 3 bases at J, with 8 bases between the two ends. This CDR3 region has 15 residues. The germline gives CDR1 LGHDT, CDR2 YNNKEL (reference sequence). This CDR3 is CASSQRTYYNSPLHF. The CDR3 nucleotides are TGTGCCAGCAGCCAACGGACCTACTATAATTCACCCCTCCACTTT.

This clonotype showed up many times. V gene TRBV28 combines with J gene TRBJ2-5, with TRBD2 matching 11 bases. From germline, CDR1 is MDHEN and CDR2 SYDVKM. The CDR3 has 16 residues. V trimming: 0 bases; J trimming: 4 bases; junction bases outside the gene matches: 4. The DNA of the CDR3 is TGTGCCAGCAGTTTATGGACTAGCGGGACTAGAGAGACCCAGTACTTC. This gives the protein CASSLWTSGTRETQYF.

Worth noting for this clonotype: Germline and junction disagree at one end, which may indicate a read error. The chain has TRBV12-3 or TRBV12-4 and TRBJ1-3; D gene ambiguous. CDR3 length equals 12 residues. The DNA of the CDR3 is TGTGCCAGCAGCCTACGGGGAAACACCATACATTTT. Amino acid sequence: CASSLRGNTIHF.

This chain joins TRBV20-1 and TRBJ2-5; 8 bases fit TRBD2. V was pared by 7 bases and J by 5 bases, with 3 bases of the junction left unmatched. CDR1 is DFQATT, CDR2 SNEGSKA, per germline (reference sequence). The CDR3 spans 11 residues. As DNA, the CDR3 is TGCAGTGTTCCTAGCGGGGAGACCCAGTACTTC. It translates to CSVPSGETQYF.

The table lists this clonotype with many counts. The chain uses TRBV6-5 and TRBJ1-2, with a weak D call TRBD1 (5 bases). CDR3 size: 15 residues. V lost 0 bases, J lost 5 bases, and 13 bases lay in between. Germline V gene sequence: CDR1 MNHEY, CDR2 SVGAGI. CDR3 amino acids: CASSYSTGTSYGYTF. For the CDR3, the DNA is TGTGCCAGCAGTTACTCTACAGGAACATCATATGGCTACACCTTC.

V usage is TRBV20-1 and J usage is TRBJ2-1, with TRBD2 matching over 8 bases. V gave up 6 bases and J gave up 7 bases; unmatched junction bases: 23. The CDR3 has 18 amino acids. Germline CDR1 is DFQATT and CDR2 is SNEGSKA (reference sequence). CDR3 loop: CSAPRPPGAASGRNEQFF. The CDR3 DNA is TGCAGTGCCCCAAGACCGCCCGGGGCGGCTAGCGGGCGTAATGAGCAGTTCTTC.

This clonotype was seen ten or more times. This chain links TRBV20-1 with TRBJ2-1; D gene uncertain. V lost 3 bases, J lost 4 bases, and 7 bases lay in between. This CDR3 contains 12 residues. Germline values: CDR1 DFQATT, CDR2 SNEGSKA (reference sequence). The chain's CDR3 is CSASPRYNEQFF. CDR3 DNA: TGCAGTGCTAGCCCGCGATACAATGAGCAGTTCTTC.

The chain links TRBV20-1 to TRBJ2-3, with D possibly being TRBD2 (5 bases). Germline CDR1 is DFQATT and CDR2 is SNEGSKA (reference sequence). V shed 3 bases and J shed 2 bases, with 21 bases lying between them. The CDR3 is made up of 17 amino acids. The CDR3: CSASRWELGQDTDTQYF. The CDR3 bases are TGCAGTGCTAGTAGGTGGGAACTAGGCCAAGACACAGATACGCAGTATTTT.